This T cell receptor (beta chain) was observed in a study of T cell changes during pregnancy in multiple sclerosis. V gave up 5 bases and J gave up 3 bases; unmatched junction bases: 6. Germline CDR1 is SNHLY and CDR2 is FYNNEI. This CDR3 is 15 amino acids long. The assay was immunoSEQ multiplex PCR, and TCRdb's table has in-frame clones only and misses some. The table records about 25,000 clones, roughly 86% of them present only once. The rearrangement joins TRBV2 to TRBJ2-3; 9 bases line up with TRBD1. The clonotype originates from a female donor in good health, enrolled as a control in a pregnancy study. The sample here was CD8+ T cells from peripheral blood mononuclear cells, taken in the first trimester of pregnancy. The CDR3 sequence is CASSTGQGETDTQYF. The CDR3, as DNA: TGTGCCAGCAGTACGGGACAGGGAGAAACAGATACGCAGTATTTT.